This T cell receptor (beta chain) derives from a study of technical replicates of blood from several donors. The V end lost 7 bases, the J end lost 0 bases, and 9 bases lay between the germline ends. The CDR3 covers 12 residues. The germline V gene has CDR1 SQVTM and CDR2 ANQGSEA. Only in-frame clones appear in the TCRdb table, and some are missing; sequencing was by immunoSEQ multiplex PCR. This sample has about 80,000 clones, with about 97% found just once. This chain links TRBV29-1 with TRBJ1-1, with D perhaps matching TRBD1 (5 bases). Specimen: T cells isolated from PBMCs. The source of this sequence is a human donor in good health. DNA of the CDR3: TGCAGCGCGGGACTTTTGAACACTGAAGCTTTCTTT. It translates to CSAGLLNTEAFF.